This T cell receptor beta chain emerged from a study of response to subunit inactivated influenza vaccine. This clonotype occurred a few times. No antigen is known for it. TCRdb fed the RT-PCR reads into MiXCR, producing one record per CDR3 protein. The sample includes some 500,000 distinct CDR3 sequences, roughly 25% of them seen just once. Study-wide results and caveats: The authors suggested that few new T cells are recruited per seasonal influenza vaccination.

The CDR3 extends over 16 amino acids. V gave up 8 bases and J gave up 1 base, with 18 bases separating them. In germline, CDR1 is SEHNR, CDR2 FQNEAQ (reference sequence). This TCR came from a man over 45 who received an inactivated influenza vaccine. The chain carries TRBV7-9 and TRBJ2-1, with D unresolved. Here the sequenced sample was CD4+ T cells sorted from PBMCs, taken approximately 5 days after vaccination. The CDR3 reads CASLPGAPVSYNEQFF. CDR3 bases: TGTGCCAGCCTTCCGGGTGCACCGGTTTCCTACAATGAGCAGTTCTTC.